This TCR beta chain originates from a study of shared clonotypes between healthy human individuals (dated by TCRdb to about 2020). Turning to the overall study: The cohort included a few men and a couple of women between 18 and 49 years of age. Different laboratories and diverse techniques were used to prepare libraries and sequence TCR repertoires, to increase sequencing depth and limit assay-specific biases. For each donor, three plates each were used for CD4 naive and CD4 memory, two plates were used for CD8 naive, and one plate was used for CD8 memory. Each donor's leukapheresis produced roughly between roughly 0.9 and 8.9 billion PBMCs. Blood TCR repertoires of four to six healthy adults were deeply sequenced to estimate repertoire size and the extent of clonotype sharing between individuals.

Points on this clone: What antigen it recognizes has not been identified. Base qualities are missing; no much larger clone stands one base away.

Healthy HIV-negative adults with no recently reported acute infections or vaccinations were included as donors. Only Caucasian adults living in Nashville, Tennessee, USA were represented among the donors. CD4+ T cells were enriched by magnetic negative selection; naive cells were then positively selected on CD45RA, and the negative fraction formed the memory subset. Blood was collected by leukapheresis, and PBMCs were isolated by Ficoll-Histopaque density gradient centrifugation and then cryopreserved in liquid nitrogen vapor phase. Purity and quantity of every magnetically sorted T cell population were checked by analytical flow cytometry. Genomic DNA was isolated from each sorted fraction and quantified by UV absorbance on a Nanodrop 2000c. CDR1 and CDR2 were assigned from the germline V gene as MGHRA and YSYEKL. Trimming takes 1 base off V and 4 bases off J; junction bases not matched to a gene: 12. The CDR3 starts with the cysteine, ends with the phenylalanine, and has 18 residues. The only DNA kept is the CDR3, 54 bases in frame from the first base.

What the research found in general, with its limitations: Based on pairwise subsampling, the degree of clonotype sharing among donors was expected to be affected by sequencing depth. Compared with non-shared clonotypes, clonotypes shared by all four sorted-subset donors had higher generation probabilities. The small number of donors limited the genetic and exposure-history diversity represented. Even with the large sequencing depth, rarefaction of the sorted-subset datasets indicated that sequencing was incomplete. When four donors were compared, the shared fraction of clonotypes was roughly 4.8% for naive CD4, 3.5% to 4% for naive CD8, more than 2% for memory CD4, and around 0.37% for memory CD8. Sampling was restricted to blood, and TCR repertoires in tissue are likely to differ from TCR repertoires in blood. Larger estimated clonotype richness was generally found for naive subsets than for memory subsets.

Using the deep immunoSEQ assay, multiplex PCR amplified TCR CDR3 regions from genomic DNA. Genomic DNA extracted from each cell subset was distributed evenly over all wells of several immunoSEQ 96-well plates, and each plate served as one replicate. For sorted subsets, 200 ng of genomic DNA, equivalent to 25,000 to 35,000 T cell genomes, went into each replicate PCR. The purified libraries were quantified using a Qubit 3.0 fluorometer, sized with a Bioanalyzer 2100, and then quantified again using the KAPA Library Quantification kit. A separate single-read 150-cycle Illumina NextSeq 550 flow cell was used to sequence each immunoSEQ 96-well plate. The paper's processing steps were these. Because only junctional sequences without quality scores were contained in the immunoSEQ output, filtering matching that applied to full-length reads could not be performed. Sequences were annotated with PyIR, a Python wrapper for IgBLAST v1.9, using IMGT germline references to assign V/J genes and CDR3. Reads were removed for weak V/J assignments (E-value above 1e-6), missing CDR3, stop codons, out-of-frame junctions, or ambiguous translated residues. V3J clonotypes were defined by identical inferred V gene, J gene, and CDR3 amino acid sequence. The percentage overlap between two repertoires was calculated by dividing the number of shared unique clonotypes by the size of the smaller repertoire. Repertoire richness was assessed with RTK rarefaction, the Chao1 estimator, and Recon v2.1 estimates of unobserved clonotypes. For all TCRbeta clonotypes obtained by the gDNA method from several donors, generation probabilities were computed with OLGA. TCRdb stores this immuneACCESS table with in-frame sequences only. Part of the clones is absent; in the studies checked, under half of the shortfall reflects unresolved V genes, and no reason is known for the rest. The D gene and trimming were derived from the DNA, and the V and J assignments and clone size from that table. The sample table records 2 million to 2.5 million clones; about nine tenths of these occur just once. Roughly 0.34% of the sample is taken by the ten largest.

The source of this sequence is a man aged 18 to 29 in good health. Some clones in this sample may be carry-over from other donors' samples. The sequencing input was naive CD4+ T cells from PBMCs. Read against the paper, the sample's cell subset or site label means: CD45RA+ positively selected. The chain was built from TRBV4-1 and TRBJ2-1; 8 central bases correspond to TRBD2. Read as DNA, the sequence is TGCGCCAGCAGCCAAGGGTTTCCTACGGGAGGGAAGTACAATGAGCAGTTCTTC. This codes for CASSQGFPTGGKYNEQFF.